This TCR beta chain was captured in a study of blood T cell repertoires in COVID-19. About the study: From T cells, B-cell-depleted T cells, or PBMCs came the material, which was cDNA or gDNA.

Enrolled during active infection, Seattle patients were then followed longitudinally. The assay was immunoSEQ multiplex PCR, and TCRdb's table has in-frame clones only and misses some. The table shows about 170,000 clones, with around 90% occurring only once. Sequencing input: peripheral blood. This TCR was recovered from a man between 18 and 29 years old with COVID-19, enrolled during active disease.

The CDR3 DNA reads TGTGCCAGCGAATGGGACAAACAAGAGACCCAGTACTTC. This translates into CASEWDKQETQYF. The rearrangement uses TRBV6-1 and TRBJ2-5; possible D gene TRBD1, 6 bases. The germline gives CDR1 MNHNS, CDR2 SASEGT. V was cut by 8 bases and J by 2 bases, with 12 bases left in between. The CDR3 is 13 amino acids.